This T cell receptor (beta chain) was obtained from a study of blood T cell repertoires in COVID-19. Assay used: immunoSEQ multiplex PCR; TCRdb lists only in-frame clones, some missing. The sample consists of about 100,000 clones, over 75% of them appearing once. Germline V gene data show CDR1 as SNHLY and CDR2 as FYNNEI. The V end lost 5 bases, the J end lost 1 base, and 14 bases lay between the germline ends. This CDR3 has 16 amino acids. Sequenced: peripheral blood. The source is a man aged 25-40 years in a cohort sampled during active COVID-19. This chain joins TRBV2 and TRBJ2-2; the D gene is possibly TRBD1 (5 bases). CDR3: CASSSLLGQNTGELFF. As DNA, the CDR3 is TGTGCCAGCAGTTCCTTGTTGGGGCAGAACACCGGGGAGCTGTTTTTT. The entire variable domain, with the rest obtained from reference TRBV2 and TRBJ2-2, is as follows: EPEVTQTPSHQVTQMGQEVILRCVPISNHLYFYWYRQILGQKVEFLVSFYNNEISEKSEIFDDQFSVERPDGSNFTLKIRSTKLEDSAMYFCASSSLLGQNTGELFFGEGSRLTVL.